Listed here is a single TCR beta chain. Its specificity is unknown. Data came from immunoSEQ multiplex PCR; TCRdb stores just in-frame clones and leaves some out. The repertoire has around 10,000 clones, about 85% of them found once; the top ten carry about 1%. Every patient had mismatch repair deficiency by PCR or immunohistochemistry. The CDR3 has 16 amino acids. V was shortened by 8 bases and J by 0 bases, with 17 bases between the two germline ends. The germline V gene encodes CDR1 LGHNT and CDR2 FRNRAP. This specimen comes from a study of PD-1 blockade in mismatch repair-deficient tumors. Regarding the study as a whole: Tumor-resident clones, often undetectable pretreatment in blood, expanded then contracted after pembrolizumab.

V usage is TRBV12-5 and J usage is TRBJ2-1, with TRBD1 as a possible D gene (6 bases). Sequences were derived from PBMCs, sampled about 48 weeks after starting pembrolizumab. This receptor was identified in an adult with mismatch repair-deficient cancer. DNA for the CDR3: TGTGCTAGTTCACGACAGGACCCGAGCTCCTACAATGAGCAGTTCTTC. Amino acids: CASSRQDPSSYNEQFF.